These 25 T cell receptor beta chains originate from one sample sequenced in a study of blood T cell repertoires in COVID-19. Some clones are missing from TCRdb's copy, which holds only in-frame ones; the method was immunoSEQ multiplex PCR. This sample has tens of thousands of clones, with more than 70% found just once. Sequences were obtained from peripheral blood. All receptors derive from a woman older than 75 in a cohort sampled during active or convalescent COVID-19.

This chain uses TRBV18 with TRBJ1-6; possibly TRBD1 for D (5 bases). V gave up 5 bases and J gave up 7 bases, with 15 bases separating them. Germline V gives CDR1 KGHSH, CDR2 LQKENI. This CDR3 has 15 residues. The CDR3 DNA follows: TGTGCCAGCTCAGAAAACAGGCCACCCAATTCACCCCTCCACTTT. This translates into CASSENRPPNSPLHF.

The chain is built from TRBV5-1 and TRBJ2-3; perhaps TRBD1 as D (7 bases). CDR1 SGHRS and CDR2 YFSETQ come from the germline V gene. The V and J ends lost 4 bases and 4 bases respectively, with 19 bases between them. CDR3 size: 16 residues. The DNA for the CDR3 is TGCGCCAGCAGCCAAATACGGACAGGCGGGGCAGATACGCAGTATTTT. Translation: CASSQIRTGGADTQYF.

The chain joins TRBV9 to TRBJ2-1, with D possibly being TRBD1 (6 bases). The CDR3 extends over 15 amino acids. V was shortened by 4 bases and J by 5 bases, with 16 bases between the two germline ends. Germline V lookup: CDR1 SGDLS, CDR2 YYNGEE. The CDR3 DNA is TGTGCCAGCAGCCCCAGGGACACCGGTGACAATGAGCAGTTCTTC. It codes for CASSPRDTGDNEQFF.

This rearrangement joins TRBV30 to TRBJ1-5; TRBD1 aligns across 9 bases. The CDR3 length is 14 residues. The ends lost 5 bases at V and 5 bases at J; junction bases unmatched: 7. CDR1 GTSNPN and CDR2 SVGIG come from the germline V gene (reference sequence). The chain's CDR3 is CAWAGTGSYQPQHF. CDR3 nucleotide sequence: TGTGCCTGGGCCGGGACAGGGTCATATCAGCCCCAGCATTTT.

The genes are TRBV2 and TRBJ2-1, with 9 positions matching TRBD2. This CDR3 region has 15 residues. The J segment lost 9 bases and the V segment lost 4 bases, leaving 10 bases of the junction unmatched. Germline CDR1 is SNHLY and CDR2 is FYNNEI. The DNA for the CDR3 is TGTGCCAGCAGTGGAGGTAGCGGGAGATCGGGTGAGCAGTTCTTC. As protein: CASSGGSGRSGEQFF. Combining the CDR3 with reference TRBV2 and TRBJ2-1 gives the whole variable domain EPEVTQTPSHQVTQMGQEVILRCVPISNHLYFYWYRQILGQKVEFLVSFYNNEISEKSEIFDDQFSVERPDGSNFTLKIRSTKLEDSAMYFCASSGGSGRSGEQFFGPGTRLTVL.

The rearrangement uses TRBV29-1 and TRBJ2-5; 13 nucleotides line up with TRBD2. This CDR3 is 16 amino acids long. Germline assignment: CDR1 SQVTM and CDR2 ANQGSEA. V dropped 2 bases and J dropped 5; count of bases not matched to a gene: 8. The CDR3 DNA reads as TGCAGCGTTGAAAACGGACTAGCGGGAGCCGGGGAGACCCAGTACTTC. Amino acid sequence: CSVENGLAGAGETQYF. The variable domain in full, completed from reference TRBV29-1 and TRBJ2-5, reads SAVISQKPSRDICQRGTSLTIQCQVDSQVTMMFWYRQQPGQSLTLIATANQGSEATYESGFVIDKFPISRPNLTFSTLTVSNMSPEDSSIYLCSVENGLAGAGETQYFGPGTRLLVL.

The V call is TRBV5-1, the J call TRBJ2-7; 7 nucleotides agree with TRBD1. In germline, CDR1 is SGHRS, CDR2 YFSETQ. The CDR3 is 14 amino acids. The J segment lost 0 bases and the V segment lost 4 bases, leaving 4 bases of the junction unmatched. CDR3 region: CASSRQGSSYEQYF. The CDR3 DNA follows: TGCGCCAGCAGCCGACAGGGAAGCTCCTACGAGCAGTACTTC.

The V call is TRBV5-8, the J call TRBJ2-7; a possible D gene is TRBD2 (6 bases). CDR3 length: 14 amino acids. Germline CDR1 and CDR2: SGHTS and YDEGEE. Trimming took off 4 bases at V and 2 bases at J, with 13 bases between the two ends. The CDR3 nucleotides read TGTGCCAGCAGCCTAAGGTGGGGGGCCTACGAGCAGTACTTC. This sequence encodes CASSLRWGAYEQYF.

This sequence joins TRBV6-5 and TRBJ1-6; D remains unclear. Germline CDR1 is MNHEY and CDR2 is SVGAGI. This CDR3 region has 13 residues. With 4 bases removed from V and 7 bases from J, the gap between germline ends came to 8 bases. This CDR3 reads CASSFTRNSPLHF. CDR3 nucleotides: TGTGCCAGCAGTTTCACCAGGAATTCACCCCTCCACTTT.

This chain joins TRBV30 and TRBJ2-3, with 16 bases aligning to TRBD2. Looked up from germline, CDR1 is GTSNPN and CDR2 is SVGIG (reference sequence). The CDR3 runs to 16 residues. Trimming cost V 2 bases and J 4 bases; bases outside gene matches: 3. This chain's CDR3 is CAWSMGLAGGADTQYF. The DNA for the CDR3 is TGTGCCTGGAGTATGGGACTAGCGGGAGGGGCAGATACGCAGTATTTT.

This chain uses TRBV7-2 with TRBJ2-7, with D uncertain. V dropped 2 bases and J dropped 0 bases, with 8 bases sitting between them. Germline V CDR1 and CDR2: SGHTA, FQGNSA. The CDR3 has 14 amino acids. The CDR3 here is CASSLRGDSYEQYF. Here the CDR3 DNA reads TGTGCCAGCAGCTTAAGAGGAGACTCCTACGAGCAGTACTTC.

The chain combines TRBV7-3 with TRBJ2-5; tentatively, D is TRBD2 (6 bases). The length of the CDR3 is 13 residues. V lost 4 bases, J lost 6 bases, and 12 bases lay in between. Germline values: CDR1 SGHTA, CDR2 FQGTGA. As DNA, the CDR3 is TGTGCCAGCAGCTCCGGAGCGGGCAAGACCCAGTACTTC. It codes for CASSSGAGKTQYF.

The chain recombines TRBV14 with TRBJ2-1, with 7 bases aligning to TRBD2. CDR1 is SGHDN and CDR2 is FVKESK in the germline V gene. This CDR3 has 12 residues. Trimming took 6 bases from V and 5 from J; bases not matched to a gene: 1. The CDR3 sequence is CASRGTNNEQFF. The CDR3 bases are TGTGCCAGCAGGGGGACTAACAATGAGCAGTTCTTC.

The chain combines TRBV27 with TRBJ2-5; 7 bases fit TRBD1. This CDR3 is built from 13 residues. Germline V gene data show CDR1 as MNHEY and CDR2 as SMNVEV (reference sequence). Germline trimming cut 5 bases from V and 5 bases from J; bases unmatched to any gene: 5. The CDR3 DNA sequence: TGTGCCAGCAGTCCGAGGGGGCTTGAGACCCAGTACTTC. Translated: CASSPRGLETQYF.

This clone was seen more than once but under ten times. The V call is TRBV19, the J call TRBJ2-3; 7 bases match TRBD2. This CDR3 is 14 amino acids long. CDR1 is LNHDA, CDR2 SQIVND, per germline (reference sequence). The V gene end was trimmed by 7 bases and the J gene end by 4 bases; junction bases not matched to a gene: 8. The CDR3, as DNA: TGTGCCAGTATTGGACTAGGTGGCGCAGATACGCAGTATTTT. Its translation is CASIGLGGADTQYF.

Here the CDR3 reads CAIRTTSASTDTQYF. Here the CDR3 DNA reads TGTGCCATCAGGACTACTAGCGCTAGCACAGATACGCAGTATTTT. V and J are TRBV10-3 and TRBJ2-3, with TRBD2 matching 7 bases. The ends lost 6 bases at V and 0 bases at J; junction bases unmatched: 6. The V gene's germline CDR1 is ENHRY and CDR2 SYGVKD. This CDR3 has 15 residues.

The genes are TRBV7-3 and TRBJ2-2; TRBD2 agrees at 10 bases. The CDR3 has 17 residues. The trim removed 4 bases at V and 2 bases at J, leaving 7 bases unmatched. CDR1 is SGHTA and CDR2 is FQGTGA in the germline V gene. CDR3 protein: CASSSRTSGANTGELFF. DNA of the CDR3: TGTGCCAGCAGCTCCCGGACTAGCGGTGCTAACACCGGGGAGCTGTTTTTT.

The J gene is TRBJ1-2, the V gene TRBV4-1; D is undetermined. The CDR3 extends over 14 amino acids. The germline V and J ends were trimmed by 3 bases and 5 bases, with 13 bases remaining between them. CDR1 MGHRA and CDR2 YSYEKL come from the germline V gene. This CDR3 is CASSHPPGSYGYTF. As DNA, the CDR3 is TGCGCCAGCAGCCACCCCCCGGGGAGTTATGGCTACACCTTC.

V and J are TRBV10-3 and TRBJ1-2; 7 nucleotides match TRBD1. Germline CDR1 is ENHRY and CDR2 is SYGVKD. After removal of 10 bases from V and 0 bases from J, the junction contained 8 bases not matched to a gene. CDR3 size: 14 residues. DNA of the CDR3: TGTGCCAGCTCGGGACAGTTAGCTAACTATGGCTACACCTTC. Amino acids: CASSGQLANYGYTF.

The chain recombines TRBV3-1 (or the pseudogene TRBV3-2) with TRBJ1-4; weak D call: TRBD1 (5 bases). The CDR3 covers 14 residues. The germline V gene encodes CDR1 LGHDT and CDR2 YNNKEL (reference sequence). Trimming removed 9 bases at V and 8 bases at J, with 19 bases between. The CDR3 sequence is CASRNAGPSEKLFF. CDR3 coding DNA: TGTGCCAGTCGGAACGCAGGGCCGAGCGAAAAACTGTTTTTT.

The chain links TRBV11-3 to TRBJ2-7; D possibly corresponds to TRBD1 (5 bases). The CDR3 length is 13 residues. V dropped 5 bases and J dropped 2 bases, with 10 bases sitting between them. The germline CDR1 and CDR2 sequences are SGHNT and YENEEA. This CDR3 reads CASSPPDTYEQYV. For the CDR3, the DNA is TGTGCCAGCAGCCCCCCGGACACCTACGAGCAGTACGTC.

The chain is built from TRBV6-5 and TRBJ1-2; D not certain. V shed 7 bases and J shed 5 bases, with 8 bases lying between them. The CDR3 length is 11 residues. In germline, CDR1 is MNHEY, CDR2 SVGAGI. CDR3: CASKGEYGYTF. The CDR3 DNA follows: TGTGCCAGCAAGGGAGAGTATGGCTACACCTTC.

The V and J genes are TRBV27 and TRBJ2-1, with 10 nucleotides matching TRBD2. CDR1 and CDR2 from the germline V gene are MNHEY and SMNVEV (reference sequence). CDR3 length: 15 amino acids. After removal of 7 bases from V and 4 bases from J, the junction contained 7 bases not matched to a gene. The CDR3 is CASTLASGSYNEQFF. The CDR3 DNA reads TGTGCCAGCACCCTTGCTAGCGGGAGTTACAATGAGCAGTTCTTC.

This chain joins TRBV7-2 and TRBJ2-7; TRBD2 agrees at 9 bases. CDR1 and CDR2 from the germline V gene are SGHTA and FQGNSA. Unmatched junction bases numbered 6, after V lost 3 bases and J lost 3 bases. The CDR3 length is 15 residues. CDR3 residues: CASSFSRGRGYEQYF. The CDR3 DNA sequence: TGTGCCAGCAGCTTCTCGCGCGGGAGGGGCTACGAGCAGTACTTC.

The V and J genes are TRBV29-1 and TRBJ2-1, with D unclear. This CDR3 contains 10 residues. Per the germline V gene, CDR1 is SQVTM and CDR2 is ANQGSEA. V gave up 4 bases and J gave up 6 bases, with 4 bases separating them. The CDR3 nucleotides are TGCAGCGTTGTAGTCAATGAGCAGTTCTTC. It specifies CSVVVNEQFF.